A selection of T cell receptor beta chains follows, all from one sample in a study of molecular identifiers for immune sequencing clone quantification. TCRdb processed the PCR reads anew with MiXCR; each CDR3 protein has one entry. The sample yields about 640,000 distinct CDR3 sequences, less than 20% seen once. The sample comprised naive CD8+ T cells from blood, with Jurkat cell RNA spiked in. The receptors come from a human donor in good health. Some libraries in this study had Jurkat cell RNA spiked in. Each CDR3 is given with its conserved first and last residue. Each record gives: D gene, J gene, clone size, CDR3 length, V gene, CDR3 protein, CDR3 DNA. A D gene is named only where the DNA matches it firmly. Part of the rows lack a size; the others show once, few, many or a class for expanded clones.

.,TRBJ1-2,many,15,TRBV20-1,CSASRRDTYYYGYTF,TGCAGTGCTAGCCGACGGGACACCTACTACTATGGCTACACCTTC
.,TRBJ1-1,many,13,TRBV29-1,CSVEREMNTEAFF,TGCAGCGTTGAACGGGAGATGAACACTGAAGCTTTCTTT
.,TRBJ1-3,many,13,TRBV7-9,CASSPVPGNTIYF,TGTGCCAGCAGCCCCGTGCCTGGAAACACCATATATTTT
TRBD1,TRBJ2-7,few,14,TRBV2,CANLKGQGTYEQYF,TGTGCCAACCTAAAGGGACAGGGTACCTACGAGCAGTACTTC
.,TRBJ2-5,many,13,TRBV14,CASSQGDWKTQYF,TGTGCCAGCAGCCAAGGTGACTGGAAGACCCAGTACTTC
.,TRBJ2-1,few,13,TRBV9,CASRGSGGNEQFF,TGTGCCAGCCGGGGGTCCGGGGGCAATGAGCAGTTCTTC
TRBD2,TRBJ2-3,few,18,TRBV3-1,CASSQAGLIAGGTDTQYF,TGTGCCAGCAGCCAAGCCGGGTTGATAGCGGGGGGCACAGATACGCAGTATTTT
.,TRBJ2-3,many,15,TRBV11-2,CASKLDGSSTDTQYF,TGTGCCAGCAAACTGGACGGTTCTAGCACAGATACGCAGTATTTT
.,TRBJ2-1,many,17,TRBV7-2,CASSSDRSVVPYNEQFF,TGTGCCAGCAGCTCAGACCGATCGGTAGTGCCCTACAATGAGCAGTTCTTC
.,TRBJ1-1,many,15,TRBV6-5,CASSYSKSRRTEAFF,TGTGCCAGCAGTTACTCGAAGAGCAGGCGCACTGAAGCTTTCTTT
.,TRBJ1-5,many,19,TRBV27,CASRPGGGRLIYSNQPQHF,TGTGCCTCTCGACCGGGGGGGGGGCGTCTCATTTATAGCAATCAGCCCCAGCATTTT
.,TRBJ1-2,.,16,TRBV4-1,CASSQDQKGRDYGYTF,TGTGCCAGCAGCCAAGATCAAAAGGGAAGAGACTATGGCTACACCTTC
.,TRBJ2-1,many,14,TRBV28,CASSPEGLLFEQFF,TGTGCCAGCAGTCCTGAGGGACTGCTCTTTGAGCAGTTCTTC
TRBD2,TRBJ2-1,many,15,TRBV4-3,CASSQDTSGSYEQFF,TGCGCCAGCAGCCAAGATACTAGCGGGAGCTATGAGCAGTTCTTC
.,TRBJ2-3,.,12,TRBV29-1,CSASDGVGTQYF,TGCAGCGCCTCCGATGGCGTGGGTACGCAGTATTTT
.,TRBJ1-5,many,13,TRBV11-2,CASSLGAAGPQHF,TGTGCCAGCAGCTTAGGGGCCGCAGGGCCCCAGCATTTT
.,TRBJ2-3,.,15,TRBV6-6,CASSYIRRGTDTQYF,TGTGCCAGCAGTTACATAAGACGGGGCACAGATACGCAGTATTTT
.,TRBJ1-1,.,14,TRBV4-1,CAGSLTTGNTEAFF,TGCGCCGGCAGCTTAACGACGGGGAACACTGAAGCTTTCTTT
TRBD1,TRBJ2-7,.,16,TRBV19,CASSIRERQGTHEQYF,TGTGCCAGTAGTATAAGGGAGCGACAGGGCACCCACGAGCAGTACTTC
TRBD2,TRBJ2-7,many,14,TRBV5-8,CASSTGTSFHEQYF,TGTGCCAGCAGCACCGGGACTAGCTTCCACGAGCAGTACTTC
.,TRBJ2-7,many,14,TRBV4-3,CASSQRERGYEQYF,TGCGCCAGCAGCCAAAGGGAGAGGGGGTACGAGCAGTACTTC
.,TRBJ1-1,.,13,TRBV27,CASRGGLYTEAFF,TGTGCCAGCCGGGGGGGGCTATACACTGAAGCTTTCTTT
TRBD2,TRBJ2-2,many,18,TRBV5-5,CASSLASSGGMNTGELFF,TGTGCCAGCAGCTTGGCGTCTAGCGGGGGGATGAACACCGGGGAGCTGTTTTTT
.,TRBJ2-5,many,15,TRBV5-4,CASSLGVSYRETQYF,TGTGCCAGCAGCTTGGGTGTCTCATACCGGGAGACCCAGTACTTC
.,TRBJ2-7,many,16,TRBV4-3,CASSQDLTSRAYEQYF,TGCGCCAGCAGCCAAGATTTGACTAGTAGGGCCTACGAGCAGTACTTC
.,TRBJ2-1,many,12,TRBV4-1,CASSQGLNEQFF,TGTGCCAGCAGCCAGGGATTGAATGAGCAGTTCTTC
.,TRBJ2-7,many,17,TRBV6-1,CASSEEPAKMSSYEQYF,TGTGCCAGCAGTGAAGAACCGGCCAAGATGAGCTCCTACGAGCAGTACTTC
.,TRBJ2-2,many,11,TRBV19,CASSLTGELFF,TGTGCCAGCAGTCTCACCGGGGAGCTGTTTTTT
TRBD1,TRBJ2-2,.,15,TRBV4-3,CASSQYRGSTGELFF,TGCGCCAGCAGCCAATACAGGGGGTCCACCGGGGAGCTGTTTTTT
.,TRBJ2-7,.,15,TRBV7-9,CASSLAQGQHYEQYF,TGTGCCAGCAGCTTAGCTCAAGGACAGCACTACGAGCAGTACTTC
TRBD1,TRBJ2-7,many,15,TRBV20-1,CSARDPGQGVYEQYF,TGCAGTGCTAGAGATCCCGGACAGGGTGTCTACGAGCAGTACTTC
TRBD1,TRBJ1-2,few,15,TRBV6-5,CASSPLSTGPYGYIF,TGTGCCAGCAGTCCGCTTTCGACAGGGCCCTATGGCTACATCTTC
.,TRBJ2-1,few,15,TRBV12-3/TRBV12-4,CASSLDLAPYNEQFF,TGTGCCAGCAGTTTAGACTTAGCCCCCTACAATGAGCAGTTCTTC
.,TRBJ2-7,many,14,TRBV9,CASSVDESRSEQYF,TGTGCCAGCAGCGTGGACGAGTCGCGTTCCGAGCAGTACTTC
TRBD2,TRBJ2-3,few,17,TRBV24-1,CATSDQTLAGVADTQYF,TGTGCCACCAGTGACCAGACACTAGCGGGAGTAGCAGATACGCAGTATTTT
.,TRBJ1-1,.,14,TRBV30,CALDGADVYTEALF,TGTGCCCTGGACGGGGCCGACGTGTACACTGAAGCTCTCTTT
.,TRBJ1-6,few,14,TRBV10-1,CASSESRGRSPLHF,TGCGCCAGCAGTGAGTCGAGGGGACGGTCACCCCTCCACTTT
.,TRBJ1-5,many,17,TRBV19,CASSGAPGIDSNQPQHF,TGTGCCAGTAGTGGCGCCCCAGGGATCGATAGCAATCAGCCCCAGCATTTT